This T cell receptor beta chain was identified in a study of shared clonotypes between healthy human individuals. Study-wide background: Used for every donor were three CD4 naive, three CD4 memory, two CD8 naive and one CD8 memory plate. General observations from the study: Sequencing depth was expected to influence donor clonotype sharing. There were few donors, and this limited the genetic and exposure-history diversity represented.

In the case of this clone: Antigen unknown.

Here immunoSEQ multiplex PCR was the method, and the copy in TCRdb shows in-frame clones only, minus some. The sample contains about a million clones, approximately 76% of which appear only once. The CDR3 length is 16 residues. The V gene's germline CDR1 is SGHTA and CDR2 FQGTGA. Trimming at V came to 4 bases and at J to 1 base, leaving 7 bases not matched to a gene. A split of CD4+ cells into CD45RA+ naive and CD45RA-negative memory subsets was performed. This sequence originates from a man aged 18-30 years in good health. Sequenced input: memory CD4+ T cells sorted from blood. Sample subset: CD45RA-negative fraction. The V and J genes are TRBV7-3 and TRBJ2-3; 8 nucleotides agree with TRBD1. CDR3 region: CASSSIPGGRTDTQYF. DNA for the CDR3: TGTGCCAGCAGCTCTATACCAGGGGGCCGCACAGATACGCAGTATTTT.